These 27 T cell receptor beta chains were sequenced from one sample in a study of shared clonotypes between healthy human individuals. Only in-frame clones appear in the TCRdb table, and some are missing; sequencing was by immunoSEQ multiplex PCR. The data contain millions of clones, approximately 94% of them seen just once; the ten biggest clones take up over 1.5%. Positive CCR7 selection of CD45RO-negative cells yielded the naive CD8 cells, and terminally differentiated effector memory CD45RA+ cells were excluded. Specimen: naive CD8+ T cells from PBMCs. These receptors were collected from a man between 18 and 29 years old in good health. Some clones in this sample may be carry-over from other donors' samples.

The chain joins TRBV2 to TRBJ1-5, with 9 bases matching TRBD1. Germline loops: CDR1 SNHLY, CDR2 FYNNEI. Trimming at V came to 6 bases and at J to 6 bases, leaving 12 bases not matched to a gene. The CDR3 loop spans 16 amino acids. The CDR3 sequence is CASRGAGTGYFQPQHF. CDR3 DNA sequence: TGTGCCAGCAGGGGAGCCGGGACAGGGTATTTTCAGCCCCAGCATTTT.

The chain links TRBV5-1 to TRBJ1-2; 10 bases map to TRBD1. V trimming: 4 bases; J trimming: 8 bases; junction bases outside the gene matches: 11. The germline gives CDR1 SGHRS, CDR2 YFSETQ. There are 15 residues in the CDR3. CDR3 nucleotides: TGCGCCAGCAGCCCGCTCATGGACAGGGGGGACGGCTACACCTTC. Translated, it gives CASSPLMDRGDGYTF.

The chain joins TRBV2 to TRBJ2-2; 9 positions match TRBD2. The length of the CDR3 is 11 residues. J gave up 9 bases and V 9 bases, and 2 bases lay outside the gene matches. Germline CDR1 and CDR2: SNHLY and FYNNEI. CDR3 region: CASSGSRELFF. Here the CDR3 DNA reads TGTGCCAGTAGCGGGAGCCGGGAGCTGTTTTTT.

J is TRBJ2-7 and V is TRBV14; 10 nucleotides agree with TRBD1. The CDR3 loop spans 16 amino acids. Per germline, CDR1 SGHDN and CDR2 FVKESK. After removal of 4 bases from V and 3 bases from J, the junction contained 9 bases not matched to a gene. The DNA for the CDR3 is TGTGCCAGCAGCCCAAACTTGGGGACAGGGGTCTACGAGCAGTACTTC. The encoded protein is CASSPNLGTGVYEQYF.

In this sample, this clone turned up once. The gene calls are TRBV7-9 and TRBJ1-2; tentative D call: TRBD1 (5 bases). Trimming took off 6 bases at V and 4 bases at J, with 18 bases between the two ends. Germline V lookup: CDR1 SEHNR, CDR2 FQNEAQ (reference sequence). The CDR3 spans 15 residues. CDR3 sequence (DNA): TGTGCCAGCAGTCTCGGGACTCTTAGGGGCTATGGCTACACCTTC. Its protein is CASSLGTLRGYGYTF.

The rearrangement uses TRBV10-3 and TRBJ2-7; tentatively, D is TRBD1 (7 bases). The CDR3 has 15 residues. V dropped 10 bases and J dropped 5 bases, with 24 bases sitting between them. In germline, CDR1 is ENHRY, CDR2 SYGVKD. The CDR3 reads CATGGGAGGVHEQYF. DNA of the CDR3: TGTGCCACCGGGGGCGGGGCAGGGGGTGTTCACGAGCAGTACTTC.

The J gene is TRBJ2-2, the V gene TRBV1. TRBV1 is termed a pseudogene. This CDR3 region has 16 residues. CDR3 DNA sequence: TGCACCAGCAGCCAACGGCGACGACCGAACACCGGGGAGCTGTTTTTT. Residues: CTSSQRRRPNTGELFF.

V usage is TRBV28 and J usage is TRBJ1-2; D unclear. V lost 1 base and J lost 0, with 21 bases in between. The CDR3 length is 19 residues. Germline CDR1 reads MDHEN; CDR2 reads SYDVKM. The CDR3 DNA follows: TGTGCCAGCAGTTTATTGACTGGGTGGATAGACACCTCTAACTATGGCTACACCTTC. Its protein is CASSLLTGWIDTSNYGYTF.

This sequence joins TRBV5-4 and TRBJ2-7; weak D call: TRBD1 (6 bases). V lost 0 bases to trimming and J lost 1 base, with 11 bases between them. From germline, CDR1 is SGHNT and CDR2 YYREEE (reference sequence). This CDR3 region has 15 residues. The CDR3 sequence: CASSLGLQGSYEQYF. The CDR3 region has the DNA TGTGCCAGCAGCTTGGGGTTACAGGGTTCCTACGAGCAGTACTTC.

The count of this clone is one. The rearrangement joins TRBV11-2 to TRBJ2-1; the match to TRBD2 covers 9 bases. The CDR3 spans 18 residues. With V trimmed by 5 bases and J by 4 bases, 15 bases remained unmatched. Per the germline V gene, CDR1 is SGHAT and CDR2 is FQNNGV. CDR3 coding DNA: TGTGCCAGCAGCCGGAGTAGGAGACTAGCGGCTTCGTACAATGAGCAGTTCTTC. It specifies CASSRSRRLAASYNEQFF.

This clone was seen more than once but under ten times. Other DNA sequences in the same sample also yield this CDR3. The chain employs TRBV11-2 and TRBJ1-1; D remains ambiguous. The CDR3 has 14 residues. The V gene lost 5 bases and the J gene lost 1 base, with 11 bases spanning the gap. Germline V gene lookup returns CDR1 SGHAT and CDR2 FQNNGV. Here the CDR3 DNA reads TGTGCCAGCAGCCGAGTAGCGGGGAACACTGAAGCTTTCTTT. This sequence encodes CASSRVAGNTEAFF.

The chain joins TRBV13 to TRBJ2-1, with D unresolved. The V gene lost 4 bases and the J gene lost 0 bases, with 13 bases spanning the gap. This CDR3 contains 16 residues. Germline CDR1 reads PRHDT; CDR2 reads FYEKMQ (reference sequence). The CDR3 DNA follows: TGTGCCAGCAGCTACGGCGGACCGAGCTCCTACAATGAGCAGTTCTTC. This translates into CASSYGGPSSYNEQFF.

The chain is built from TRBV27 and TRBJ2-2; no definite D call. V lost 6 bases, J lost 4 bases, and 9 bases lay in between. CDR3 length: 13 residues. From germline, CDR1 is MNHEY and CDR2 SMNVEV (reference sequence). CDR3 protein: CASRPRGTGELFF. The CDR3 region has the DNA TGTGCCAGCAGACCGCGAGGCACCGGGGAGCTGTTTTTT.

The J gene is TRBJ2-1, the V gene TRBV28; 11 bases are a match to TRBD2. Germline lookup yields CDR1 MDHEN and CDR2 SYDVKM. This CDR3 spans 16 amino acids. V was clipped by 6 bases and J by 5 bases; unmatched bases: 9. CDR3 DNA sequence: TGTGCCAGCAGCCTACTAGGACTAGCGGGTAACAATGAGCAGTTCTTC. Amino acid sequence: CASSLLGLAGNNEQFF.

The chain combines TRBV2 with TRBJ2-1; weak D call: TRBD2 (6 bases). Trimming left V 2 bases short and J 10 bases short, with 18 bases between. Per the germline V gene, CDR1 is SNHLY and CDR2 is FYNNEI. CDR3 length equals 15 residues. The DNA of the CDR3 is TGTGCCAGCAGTGAATACCGTCACTCTAGCGAGGAGCAGTTCTTC. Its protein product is CASSEYRHSSEEQFF.

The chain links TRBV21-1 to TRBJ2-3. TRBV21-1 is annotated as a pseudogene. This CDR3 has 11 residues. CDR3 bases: TGTGCCAACCTGCTCCGGGCTCCGGAGTATTTT. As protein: CANLLRAPEYF.

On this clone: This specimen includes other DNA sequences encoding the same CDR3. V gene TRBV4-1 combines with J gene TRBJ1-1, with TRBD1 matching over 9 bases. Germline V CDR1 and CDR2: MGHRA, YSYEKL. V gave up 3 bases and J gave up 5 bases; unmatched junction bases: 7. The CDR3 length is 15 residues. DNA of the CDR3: TGCGCCAGCAGCCAGGTTACAGGGGGCCGGACTGAAGCTTTCTTT. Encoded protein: CASSQVTGGRTEAFF.

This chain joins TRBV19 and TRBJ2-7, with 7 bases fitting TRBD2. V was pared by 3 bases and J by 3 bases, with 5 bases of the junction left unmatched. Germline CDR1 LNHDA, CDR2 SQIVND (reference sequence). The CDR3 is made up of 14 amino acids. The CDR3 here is CASSIGSSGYEQYF. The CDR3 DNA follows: TGTGCCAGTAGTATTGGGTCTAGCGGCTACGAGCAGTACTTC.

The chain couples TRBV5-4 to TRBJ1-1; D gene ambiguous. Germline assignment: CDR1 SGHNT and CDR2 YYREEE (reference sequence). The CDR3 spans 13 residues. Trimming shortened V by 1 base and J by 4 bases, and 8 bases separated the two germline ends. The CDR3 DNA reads TGTGCCAGCAGCTTGACCACTTCCACTGAAGCTTTCTTT. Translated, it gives CASSLTTSTEAFF.

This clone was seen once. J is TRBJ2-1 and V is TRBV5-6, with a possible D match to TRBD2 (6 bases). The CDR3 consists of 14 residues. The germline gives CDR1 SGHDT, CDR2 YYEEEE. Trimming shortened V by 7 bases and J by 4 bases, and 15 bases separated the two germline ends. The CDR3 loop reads CASSRRARYNEQFF. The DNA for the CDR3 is TGTGCCAGCTCCAGGAGGGCTAGGTACAATGAGCAGTTCTTC.

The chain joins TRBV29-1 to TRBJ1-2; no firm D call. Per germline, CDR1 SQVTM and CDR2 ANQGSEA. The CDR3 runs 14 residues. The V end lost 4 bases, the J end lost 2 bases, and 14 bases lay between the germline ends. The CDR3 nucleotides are TGCAGCGTTGGGGATCCCGGGTTAAACTATGGCTACACCTTC. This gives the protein CSVGDPGLNYGYTF. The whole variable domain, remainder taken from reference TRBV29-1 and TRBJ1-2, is SAVISQKPSRDICQRGTSLTIQCQVDSQVTMMFWYRQQPGQSLTLIATANQGSEATYESGFVIDKFPISRPNLTFSTLTVSNMSPEDSSIYLCSVGDPGLNYGYTFGSGTRLTVV.

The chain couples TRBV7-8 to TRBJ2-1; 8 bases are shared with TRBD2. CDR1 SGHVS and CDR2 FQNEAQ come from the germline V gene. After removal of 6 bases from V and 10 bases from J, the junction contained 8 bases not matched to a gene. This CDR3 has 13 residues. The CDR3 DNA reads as TGTGCCAGCAGTCCCGGGAGGGGGGGAGAGCAGTTCTTC. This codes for CASSPGRGGEQFF.

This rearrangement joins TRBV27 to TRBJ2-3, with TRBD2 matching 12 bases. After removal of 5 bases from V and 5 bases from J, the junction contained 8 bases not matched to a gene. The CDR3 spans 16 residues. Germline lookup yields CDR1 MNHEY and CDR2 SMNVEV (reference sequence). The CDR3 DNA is TGTGCCAGCAGTCACCGACTAGCGGGAGTAATAGATACGCAGTATTTT. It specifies CASSHRLAGVIDTQYF.

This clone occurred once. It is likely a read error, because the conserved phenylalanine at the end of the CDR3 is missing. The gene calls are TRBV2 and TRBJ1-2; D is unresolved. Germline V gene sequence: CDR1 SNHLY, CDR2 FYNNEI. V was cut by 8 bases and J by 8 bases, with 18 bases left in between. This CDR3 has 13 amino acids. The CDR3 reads CASYDINEGGYTL. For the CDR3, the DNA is TGTGCCAGCTACGACATAAATGAAGGAGGCTACACCCTC.

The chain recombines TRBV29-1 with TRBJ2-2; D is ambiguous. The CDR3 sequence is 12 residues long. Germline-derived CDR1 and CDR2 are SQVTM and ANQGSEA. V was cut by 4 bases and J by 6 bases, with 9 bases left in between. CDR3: CSVAGQAGELFF. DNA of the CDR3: TGCAGCGTTGCTGGCCAGGCCGGGGAGCTGTTTTTT.

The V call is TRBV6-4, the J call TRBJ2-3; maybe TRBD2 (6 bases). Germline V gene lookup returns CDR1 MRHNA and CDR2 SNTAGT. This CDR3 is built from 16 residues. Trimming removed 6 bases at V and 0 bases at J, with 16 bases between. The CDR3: CASSEIAVISTDTQYF. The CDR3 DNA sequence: TGTGCCAGCAGCGAAATAGCGGTTATAAGCACAGATACGCAGTATTTT.

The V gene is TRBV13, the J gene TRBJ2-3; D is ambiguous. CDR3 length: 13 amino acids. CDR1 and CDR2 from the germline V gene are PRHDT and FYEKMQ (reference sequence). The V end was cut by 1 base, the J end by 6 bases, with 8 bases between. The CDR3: CASSLALEDTQYF. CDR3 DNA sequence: TGTGCCAGCAGCTTAGCCCTTGAGGATACGCAGTATTTT.